Each of the 13 T cell receptor beta chains below was sequenced from the same sample in a study of blood T cell repertoires in COVID-19. Sequenced by immunoSEQ multiplex PCR; TCRdb stores in-frame clones only, minus some. The sample holds approximately 140,000 clones, approximately 92% seen once. Sequenced: peripheral blood. These receptors were obtained from a man between 18 and 29 years old with COVID-19, enrolled during active disease.

The chain couples TRBV27 to TRBJ2-3, with TRBD2 matching 9 bases. Trimming removed 7 bases from V and 6 bases from J; junction bases left unmatched: 11. The CDR3 sequence is 15 residues long. Germline V gene lookup returns CDR1 MNHEY and CDR2 SMNVEV (reference sequence). DNA for the CDR3: TGTGCCAGCACCCGGCGGCGGGAGGGCCGGGATACGCAGTATTTT. Amino acid sequence: CASTRRREGRDTQYF.

The V gene is TRBV28, the J gene TRBJ2-5; 7 bases agree with TRBD2. Germline-derived CDR1 and CDR2 are MDHEN and SYDVKM. V was clipped by 0 bases and J by 1 base; unmatched bases: 5. This CDR3 is 16 amino acids long. The CDR3 coding sequence is TGTGCCAGCAGTTTATGGGGCGGGAGTTCCCAAGAGACCCAGTACTTC. It translates to CASSLWGGSSQETQYF.

The gene calls are TRBV4-3 and TRBJ1-5; D is unresolved. V lost 1 base and J 3 bases, leaving 7 bases between the germline ends. The CDR3 runs 14 residues. Per the germline V gene, CDR1 is LGHNA and CDR2 is YSLEER. The CDR3 DNA is TGCGCCAGCAGCCAAGCTAGATACAATCAGCCCCAGCATTTT. Amino acids: CASSQARYNQPQHF.

The chain has TRBV6-5 and TRBJ1-6, with TRBD1 matching over 7 bases. In germline, CDR1 is MNHEY, CDR2 SVGAGI. The CDR3 is 14 residues long. The V gene end was trimmed by 6 bases and the J gene end by 5 bases; junction bases not matched to a gene: 4. Written as DNA, the CDR3 is TGTGCCAGCAGAAGGGACAGTCATAATTCACCCCTCCACTTT. Its translation: CASRRDSHNSPLHF.

The J gene is TRBJ2-2, the V gene TRBV9; 9 nucleotides agree with TRBD2. Germline CDR1 reads SGDLS; CDR2 reads YYNGEE. J lost 4 bases, V lost 0 bases, and 4 bases had no gene match. There are 16 residues in the CDR3. The CDR3 loop reads CASSVAATSGTGELFF. The CDR3 nucleotides read TGTGCCAGCAGCGTAGCTGCGACTAGCGGCACCGGGGAGCTGTTTTTT.

Only one count was recorded for this clone. The V and J genes are TRBV15 and TRBJ2-2; D might be TRBD2 (6 bases). The germline CDR1 and CDR2 sequences are LNHNV and YYDKDF (reference sequence). CDR3 length: 15 residues. V lost 0 bases and J lost 7, with 12 bases in between. CDR3 coding DNA: TGTGCCACCAGCAGAGATCGGCTTAGCGGCGGGGAGCTGTTTTTT. This translates into CATSRDRLSGGELFF.

This clone was seen once. The chain links TRBV28 to TRBJ2-7; tentatively, D is TRBD2 (5 bases). The CDR3 sequence is 15 residues long. Trimming stripped 6 bases from V and 6 bases from J, with 21 bases between. Germline assignment: CDR1 MDHEN and CDR2 SYDVKM. CDR3 sequence: CASSEALLRGSEQYF. CDR3 DNA sequence: TGTGCCAGCAGCGAAGCGCTTCTACGGGGTTCCGAGCAGTACTTC.

This clone was picked up one time. The J gene is TRBJ2-1, the V gene TRBV9; a possible D gene is TRBD1 (6 bases). Trimming cost V 0 bases and J 9 bases, with 13 bases left between them. The CDR3 totals 14 residues. Germline loops: CDR1 SGDLS, CDR2 YYNGEE. The CDR3 nucleotides read TGTGCCAGCAGCGTAGACCTCCTCAGGGGTGAGCAGTTCTTC. Protein: CASSVDLLRGEQFF.

The gene calls are TRBV6-4 and TRBJ2-3, with 9 bases that match TRBD1. The CDR3 has 14 residues. The V gene end was trimmed by 6 bases and the J gene end by 4 bases; junction bases not matched to a gene: 5. Looked up from germline, CDR1 is MRHNA and CDR2 is SNTAGT. The CDR3 region has the DNA TGTGCCAGCAGAAGGGACAGGGAGTCAGATACGCAGTATTTT. Translating it yields CASRRDRESDTQYF.

J is TRBJ2-1 and V is TRBV29-1, with 7 bases identical to TRBD1. This CDR3 spans 14 amino acids. The V gene end was trimmed by 3 bases and the J gene end by 5 bases; junction bases not matched to a gene: 7. Germline CDR1 and CDR2: SQVTM and ANQGSEA. The CDR3 coding sequence is TGCAGCGTTGAGAGGAGACAGGGAAACAATGAGCAGTTCTTC. Residues: CSVERRQGNNEQFF.

The gene calls are TRBV12-3 or TRBV12-4 and TRBJ2-5; tentatively, D is TRBD1 (5 bases). Trimming took off 2 bases at V and 5 bases at J, with 9 bases between the two ends. The CDR3 loop spans 13 amino acids. Here the CDR3 reads CASSLSGSETQYF. CDR3 sequence (DNA): TGTGCCAGCAGTTTATCAGGGTCCGAGACCCAGTACTTC.

This clone was observed once. This chain joins TRBV11-2 and TRBJ2-1; TRBD2 agrees at 7 bases. The CDR3 is 18 amino acids. Trimming at V came to 1 base and at J to 2 bases, leaving 11 bases not matched to a gene. The germline V gene has CDR1 SGHAT and CDR2 FQNNGV. For the CDR3, the DNA is TGTGCCAGCAGCTTAGGCTCCAGCGGGACTGCACCCTACAATGAGCAGTTCTTC. This encodes CASSLGSSGTAPYNEQFF.

V is TRBV9 and J is TRBJ2-2; D might be TRBD1 (6 bases). The CDR3 is 13 amino acids. Trimming cost V 3 bases and J 3 bases, with 6 bases left between them. The germline gives CDR1 SGDLS, CDR2 YYNGEE. CDR3 DNA: TGTGCCAGCAGCGAGGGGGACACCGGGGAGCTGTTTTTT. This sequence encodes CASSEGDTGELFF.